This record concerns one T cell receptor beta chain sequence. Its antigen has not been determined. One base away there is no much larger clone; base qualities are not given. TCRbeta CDR3 regions were amplified from genomic DNA using the immunoSEQ Assay, a bias-controlled multiplex PCR. The authors processed their data as follows. The number of nucleated cells in each sample was estimated from the amplification of reference gene primers within the assay. To quantify the absolute abundance of each unique TCRbeta CDR3 rearrangement, sequence reads were collapsed and filtered. For each sample, productive Simpson clonality was calculated as the square root of Simpson's diversity index across productive rearrangements. TCRdb provides this immuneACCESS table in a form limited to in-frame rearrangements. Some clones are lacking; in checked studies, under half of them reflect an unresolved V gene, and why the rest are absent is not known. V, J and clone size derive from that table, while D and trimming were established from the DNA sequence. The sample table shows approximately 88,000 clones, and 80% to 95% are seen once. Together, the top ten hold approximately 4.1% of the sample.

This entry comes from a study of blood T cell repertoires in COVID-19 (dated by TCRdb to 2019 to 2021). Background for the entire study: Collaborator samples came from the United States, Italy and Spain and covered acute and convalescent phases of COVID-19. The material from the prospective study consisted of cDNA or gDNA derived from T cells, B-cell-depleted T cells, or PBMCs. The dataset comprised deeply sampled blood TCRbeta repertoires from subjects exposed to, actively infected with, or recovered from COVID-19. The repertoires were released in a freely available public database meant as a resource for research on the immune response to SARS-CoV-2. The samples were drawn from two sources: the first 160 participants of the ongoing ImmuneRACE study, and 950 to 1,500 subjects contributed by 6 global collaborators. A de-identified subject ID, COVID-19 status, age in years and sex were almost always included in the sample metadata. Where available, HLA class I and class II types were taken from metadata supplied by the sample provider and were not determined by assay-based typing.

The collaborating institutions used their own protocols to collect whole blood in K2EDTA tubes. For TCRbeta analysis, collaborators shipped samples as frozen whole blood, isolated PBMCs, or DNA extracted from either of those sample types. General conclusions and limits of the study: How much clinical and demographic metadata was included differed by source and by participant, and the metadata was provided uncurated.

The origin of this receptor is a woman between 45 and 60 years old in a cohort sampled during active COVID-19. Sequencing input: peripheral blood.

The CDR3 reads as follows: CASSPDSDYGYTF. The bases read TGTGCCAGCTCACCGGACAGTGACTATGGCTACACCTTC. The chain employs TRBV18 and TRBJ1-2; the D gene is possibly TRBD1, with 6 bases matching. Inclusive of the bounding cysteine and phenylalanine, the CDR3 is 13 residues long. The only DNA kept is the CDR3, 39 bases in frame from the first base. V gives up 3 bases and J gives up 3 bases, and the segment between their germline ends measures 8 bases. Sequences KGHSH (CDR1) and LQKENI (CDR2) are obtained from the germline V gene.